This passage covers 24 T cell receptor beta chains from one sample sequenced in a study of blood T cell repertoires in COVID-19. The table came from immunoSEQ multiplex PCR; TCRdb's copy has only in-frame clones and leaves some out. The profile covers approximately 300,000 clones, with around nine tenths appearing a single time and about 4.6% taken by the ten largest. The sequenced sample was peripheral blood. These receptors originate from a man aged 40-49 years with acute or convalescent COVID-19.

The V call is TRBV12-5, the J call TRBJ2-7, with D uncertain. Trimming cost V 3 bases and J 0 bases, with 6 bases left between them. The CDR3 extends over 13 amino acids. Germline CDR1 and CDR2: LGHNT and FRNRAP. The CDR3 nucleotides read TGTGCTAGTGGTTTCGGTGTCTCCTACGAGCAGTACTTC. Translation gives CASGFGVSYEQYF.

The CDR3 DNA follows: TGTGCCAGTAGTATAGGGCAGGTGAACACTGAAGCTTTCTTT. Protein product: CASSIGQVNTEAFF. The chain is built from TRBV19 and TRBJ1-1; D not resolved. The CDR3 covers 14 residues. Trimming left V 1 base short and J 0 bases short, with 6 bases between. Germline V gene lookup returns CDR1 LNHDA and CDR2 SQIVND (reference sequence).

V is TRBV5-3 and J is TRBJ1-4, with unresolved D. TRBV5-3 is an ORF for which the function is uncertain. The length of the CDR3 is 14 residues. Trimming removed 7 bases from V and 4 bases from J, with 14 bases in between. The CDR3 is CARWRSGFNEKLFF. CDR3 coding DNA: TGTGCCAGATGGCGATCGGGTTTTAATGAAAAACTGTTTTTT.

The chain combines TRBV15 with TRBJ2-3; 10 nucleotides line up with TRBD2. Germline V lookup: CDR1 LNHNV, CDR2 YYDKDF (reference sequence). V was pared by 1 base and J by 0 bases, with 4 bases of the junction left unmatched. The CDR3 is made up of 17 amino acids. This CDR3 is CATSRGTSGESTDTQYF. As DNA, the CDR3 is TGTGCCACCAGCAGAGGCACTAGCGGGGAGAGCACAGATACGCAGTATTTT.

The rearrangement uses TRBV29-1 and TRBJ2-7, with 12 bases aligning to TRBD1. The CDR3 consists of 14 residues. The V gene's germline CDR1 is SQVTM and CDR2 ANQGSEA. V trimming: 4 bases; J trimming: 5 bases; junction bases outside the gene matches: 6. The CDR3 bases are TGCAGCGTTGTCGTCGGGACAGGGGGCGACGAGCAGTACTTC. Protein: CSVVVGTGGDEQYF.

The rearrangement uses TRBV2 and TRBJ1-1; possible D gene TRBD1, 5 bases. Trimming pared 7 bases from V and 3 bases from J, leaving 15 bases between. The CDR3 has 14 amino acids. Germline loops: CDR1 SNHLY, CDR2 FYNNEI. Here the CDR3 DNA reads TGTGCCAGCACAGTCTCCGGGGGTTACACTGAAGCTTTCTTT. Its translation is CASTVSGGYTEAFF.

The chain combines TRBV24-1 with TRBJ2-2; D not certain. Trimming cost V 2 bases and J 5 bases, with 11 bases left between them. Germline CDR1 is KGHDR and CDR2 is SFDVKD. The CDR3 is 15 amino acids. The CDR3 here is CATSDSGSRTGELFF. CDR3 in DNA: TGTGCCACCAGTGATTCGGGTTCGCGAACCGGGGAGCTGTTTTTT.

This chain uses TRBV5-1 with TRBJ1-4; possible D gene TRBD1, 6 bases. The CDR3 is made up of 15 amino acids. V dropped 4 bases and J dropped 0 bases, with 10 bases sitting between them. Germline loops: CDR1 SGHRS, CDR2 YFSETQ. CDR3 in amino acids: CASSPDSPTNEKLFF. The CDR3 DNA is TGCGCCAGCAGCCCGGACAGTCCAACTAATGAAAAACTGTTTTTT.

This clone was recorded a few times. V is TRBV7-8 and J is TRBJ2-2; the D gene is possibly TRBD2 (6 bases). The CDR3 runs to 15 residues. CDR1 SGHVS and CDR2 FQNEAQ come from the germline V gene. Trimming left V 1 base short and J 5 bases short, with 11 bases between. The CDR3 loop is CASSLGWSGTGELFF. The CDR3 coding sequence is TGTGCCAGCAGCTTAGGGTGGAGCGGGACCGGGGAGCTGTTTTTT.

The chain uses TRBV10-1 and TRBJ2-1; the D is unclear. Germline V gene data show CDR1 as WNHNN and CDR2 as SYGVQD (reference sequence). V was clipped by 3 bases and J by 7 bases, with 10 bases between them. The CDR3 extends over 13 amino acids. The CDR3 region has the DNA TGCGCCAGCAGTGATGTTGCACGGAATGAGCAGTTCTTC. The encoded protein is CASSDVARNEQFF.

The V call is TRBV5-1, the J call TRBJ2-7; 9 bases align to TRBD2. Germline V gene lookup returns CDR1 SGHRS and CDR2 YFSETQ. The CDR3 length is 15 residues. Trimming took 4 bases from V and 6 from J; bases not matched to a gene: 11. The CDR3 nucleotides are TGCGCCAGCAGCGGTTTCAGCGGGGGGCTAGGCGAGCAGTACTTC. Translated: CASSGFSGGLGEQYF. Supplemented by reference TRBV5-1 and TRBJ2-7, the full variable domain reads KAGVTQTPRYLIKTRGQQVTLSCSPISGHRSVSWYQQTPGQGLQFLFEYFSETQRNKGNFPGRFSGRQFSNSRSEMNVSTLELGDSALYLCASSGFSGGLGEQYFGPGTRLTVT.

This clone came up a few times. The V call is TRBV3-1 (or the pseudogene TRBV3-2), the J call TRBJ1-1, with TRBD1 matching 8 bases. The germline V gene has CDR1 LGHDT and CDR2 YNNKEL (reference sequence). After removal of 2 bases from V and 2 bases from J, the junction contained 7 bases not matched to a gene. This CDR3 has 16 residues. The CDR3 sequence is CASSQSTGTGNTEAFF. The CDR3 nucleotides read TGTGCCAGCAGCCAATCCACCGGGACAGGCAACACTGAAGCTTTCTTT.

Here the CDR3 DNA reads TGTGCCTGGAGTGTGGGTTACAAGGGAGGCTATGGCTACACCTTC. As protein: CAWSVGYKGGYGYTF. The V and J genes are TRBV30 and TRBJ1-2, with unresolved D. V lost 0 bases and J 4 bases, leaving 15 bases between the germline ends. This CDR3 region has 15 residues. CDR1 and CDR2 (germline): GTSNPN, SVGIG (reference sequence).

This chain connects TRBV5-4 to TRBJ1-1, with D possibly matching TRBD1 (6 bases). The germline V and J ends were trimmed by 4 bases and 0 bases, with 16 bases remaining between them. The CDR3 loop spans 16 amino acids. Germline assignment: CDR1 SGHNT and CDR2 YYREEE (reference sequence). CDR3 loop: CASSPRGDRMNTEAFF. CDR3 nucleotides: TGTGCCAGCAGCCCCAGGGGAGACAGGATGAACACTGAAGCTTTCTTT.

This CDR3 is CASEAGYYSNQPQHF. The CDR3 nucleotides are TGTGCCAGCGAGGCGGGGTATTATAGCAATCAGCCCCAGCATTTT. The chain joins TRBV6-5 to TRBJ1-5; D remains ambiguous. The ends were cut back, 8 bases at V and 0 bases at J, with 14 bases in the middle. This CDR3 is 15 amino acids long. CDR1 is MNHEY and CDR2 is SVGAGI in the germline V gene.

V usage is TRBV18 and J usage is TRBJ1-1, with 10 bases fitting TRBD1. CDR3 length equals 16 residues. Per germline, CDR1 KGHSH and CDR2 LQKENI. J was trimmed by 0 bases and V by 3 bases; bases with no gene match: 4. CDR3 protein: CASSPDRGRMNTEAFF. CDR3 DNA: TGTGCCAGCTCACCTGACAGGGGGCGAATGAACACTGAAGCTTTCTTT.

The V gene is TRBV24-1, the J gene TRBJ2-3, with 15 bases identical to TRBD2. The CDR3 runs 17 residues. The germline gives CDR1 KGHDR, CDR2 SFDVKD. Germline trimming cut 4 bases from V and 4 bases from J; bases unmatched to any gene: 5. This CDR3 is CATSDRTSGGVPDTQYF. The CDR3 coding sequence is TGTGCCACCAGTGACCGGACTAGCGGGGGGGTTCCAGATACGCAGTATTTT.

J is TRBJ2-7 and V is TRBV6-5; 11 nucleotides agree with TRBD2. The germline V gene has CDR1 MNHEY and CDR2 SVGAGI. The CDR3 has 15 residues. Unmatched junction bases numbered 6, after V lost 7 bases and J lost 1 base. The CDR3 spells CASTFLAGGSYEQYF. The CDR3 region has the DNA TGTGCCAGCACCTTTCTAGCGGGGGGATCCTACGAGCAGTACTTC.

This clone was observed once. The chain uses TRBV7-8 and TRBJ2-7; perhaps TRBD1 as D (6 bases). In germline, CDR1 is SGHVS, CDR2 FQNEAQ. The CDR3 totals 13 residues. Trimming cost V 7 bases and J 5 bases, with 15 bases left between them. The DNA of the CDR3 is TGTGCCAGCACCCAGGGGATAGTCGACGAGCAGTACTTC. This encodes CASTQGIVDEQYF.

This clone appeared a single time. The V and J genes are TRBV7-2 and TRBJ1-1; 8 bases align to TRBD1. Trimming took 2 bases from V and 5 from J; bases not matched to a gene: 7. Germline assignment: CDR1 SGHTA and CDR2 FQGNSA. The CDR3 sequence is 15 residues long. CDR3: CASSLKTGAPTEAFF. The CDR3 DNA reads TGTGCCAGCAGCTTAAAGACAGGGGCGCCGACTGAAGCTTTCTTT.

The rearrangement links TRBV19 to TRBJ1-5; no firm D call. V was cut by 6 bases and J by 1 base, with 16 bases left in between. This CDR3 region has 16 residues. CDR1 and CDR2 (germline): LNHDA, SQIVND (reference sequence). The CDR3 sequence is CASRTPIERSNQPQHF. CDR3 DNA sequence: TGTGCCAGTAGGACACCGATTGAGCGGAGCAATCAGCCCCAGCATTTT.

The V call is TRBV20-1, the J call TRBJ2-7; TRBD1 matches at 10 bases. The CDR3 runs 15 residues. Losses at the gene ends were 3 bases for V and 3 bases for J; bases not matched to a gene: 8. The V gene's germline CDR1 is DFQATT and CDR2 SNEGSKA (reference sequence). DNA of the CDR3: TGCAGTGCTAGTAGGGGCCGGGACAGGGGCTACGAGCAGTACTTC. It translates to CSASRGRDRGYEQYF.

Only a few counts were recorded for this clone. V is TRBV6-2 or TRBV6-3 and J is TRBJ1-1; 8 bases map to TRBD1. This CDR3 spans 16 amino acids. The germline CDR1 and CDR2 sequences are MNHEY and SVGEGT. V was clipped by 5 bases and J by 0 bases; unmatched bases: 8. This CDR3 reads CASSTDRARLNTEAFF. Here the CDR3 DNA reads TGTGCCAGCAGTACGGACAGGGCGCGTTTGAACACTGAAGCTTTCTTT.

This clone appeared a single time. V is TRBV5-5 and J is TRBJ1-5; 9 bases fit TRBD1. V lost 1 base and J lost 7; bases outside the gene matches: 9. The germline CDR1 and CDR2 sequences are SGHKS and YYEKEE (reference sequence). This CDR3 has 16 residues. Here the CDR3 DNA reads TGTGCCAGCAGCTTGAGTTTGGTACAGGGGGCCCAGCCCCAGCATTTT. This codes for CASSLSLVQGAQPQHF.